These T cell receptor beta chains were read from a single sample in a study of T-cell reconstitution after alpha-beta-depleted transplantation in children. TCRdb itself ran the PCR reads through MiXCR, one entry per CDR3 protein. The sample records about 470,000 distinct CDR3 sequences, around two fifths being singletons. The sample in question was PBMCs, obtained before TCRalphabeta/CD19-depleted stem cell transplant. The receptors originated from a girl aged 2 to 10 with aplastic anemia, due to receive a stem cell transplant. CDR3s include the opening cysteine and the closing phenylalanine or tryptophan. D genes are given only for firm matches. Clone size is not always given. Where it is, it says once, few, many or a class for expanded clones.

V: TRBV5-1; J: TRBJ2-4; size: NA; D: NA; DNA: TGCGCCAGCAGCTTGGGGGAACCCAAAAACATTCAGTACTTC; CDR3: CASSLGEPKNIQYF
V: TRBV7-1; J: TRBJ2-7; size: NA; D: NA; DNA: TGTGCCAGCAGCTCCGCTCTCGGCTGCGAGCAGTACTTC; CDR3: CASSSALGCEQYF
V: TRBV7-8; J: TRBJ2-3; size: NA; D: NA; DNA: TGTGCCAGCAGCTTAGCGGCCACAACTAGCACAGATACGCAGTATTTT; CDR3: CASSLAATTSTDTQYF
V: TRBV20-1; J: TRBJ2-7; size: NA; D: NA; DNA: TGCAGTGCCAAAGTTAGCGACCTCCCGTACTTC; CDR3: CSAKVSDLPYF
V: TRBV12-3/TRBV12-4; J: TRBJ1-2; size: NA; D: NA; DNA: TGTGCCAGCAGTCGTTTGGGTTTCTTCAGGGATGGCTACACCTTC; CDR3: CASSRLGFFRDGYTF
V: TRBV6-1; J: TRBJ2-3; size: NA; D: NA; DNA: TGTGCCAGCAGTGAGGATCGGGTCGATACGCAGTATTTT; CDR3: CASSEDRVDTQYF
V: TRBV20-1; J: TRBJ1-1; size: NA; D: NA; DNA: TGCAGTGCTTGGGACACTCGGGCCACTGAAGCTTTCTTT; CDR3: CSAWDTRATEAFF
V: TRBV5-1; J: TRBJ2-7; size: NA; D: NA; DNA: TGCGCCAGCTACTCAGACCCGATTTCCTACGAGCAGTACTTC; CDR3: CASYSDPISYEQYF
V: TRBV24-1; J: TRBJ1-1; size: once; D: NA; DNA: TGTGCCACCAGTGACCTACAGGGAAGAGCTTTCTTT; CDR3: CATSDLQGRAFF
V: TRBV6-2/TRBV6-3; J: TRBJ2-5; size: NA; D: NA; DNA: TGTGCCAGCACGAGGGGGAGGGAGACCCAGTACTTC; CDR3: CASTRGRETQYF
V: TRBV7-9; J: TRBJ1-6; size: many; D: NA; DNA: TGTGCCAGCAGCCGGGAGGGGTCAAATTCACCCCTCCACTTT; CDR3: CASSREGSNSPLHF
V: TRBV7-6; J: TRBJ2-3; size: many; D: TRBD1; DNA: TGTGCCAGCAGCCCGACAGGGGGCTGGGATACGCAGTATTTT; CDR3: CASSPTGGWDTQYF
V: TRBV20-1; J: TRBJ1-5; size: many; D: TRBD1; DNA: TGCAGTGCTCGCGTAGGGACAGAAAGCAATCAGCCCCAGCATTTT; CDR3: CSARVGTESNQPQHF